One and the same sample provided the 31 T cell receptor beta chains below, sequenced in a study of Ad26.COV2.S vaccination and SARS-CoV-2 variants. Treatment defined: about 20 received Ad26.COV2.S at low or high dose, single or two shots; 5 received placebo; per-sample allocation not given. Day 63 following the first vaccine or placebo injection was when the samples were taken. The table came from immunoSEQ multiplex PCR; TCRdb's copy has only in-frame clones and leaves some out. The sample includes approximately 300,000 clones, 70% to 90% seen only once; the top ten take approximately 2.1%. Sequenced here: peripheral blood, sampled in a trial of Ad26.COV2.S vaccine versus placebo. These receptors originate from a person between 18 and 59 years old who received the Ad26.COV2.S COVID-19 vaccine or a placebo.

This chain connects TRBV5-6 to TRBJ1-2; no definite D call. This CDR3 is built from 12 residues. Germline CDR1 is SGHDT and CDR2 is YYEEEE. V was pared by 4 bases and J by 8 bases, with 12 bases between. The CDR3 coding sequence is TGTGCCAGCAGCAAAAGCTGGGGAGGCTACACCTTC. Its protein is CASSKSWGGYTF.

The J gene is TRBJ2-1, the V gene TRBV5-1; 9 nucleotides agree with TRBD2. Per the germline V gene, CDR1 is SGHRS and CDR2 is YFSETQ. With 2 bases clipped from V and 2 bases from J, the junction kept 2 bases outside the gene matches. CDR3 size: 15 residues. The CDR3 loop reads CASSFSGGPYNEQFF. CDR3 nucleotide sequence: TGCGCCAGCAGCTTTAGCGGGGGCCCCTACAATGAGCAGTTCTTC.

This clone was recorded once. This rearrangement joins TRBV4-2 to TRBJ2-3; 10 bases fit TRBD1. Germline V gene data show CDR1 as LGHNA and CDR2 as YNFKEQ. V was clipped by 4 bases and J by 3 bases; unmatched bases: 10. CDR3 length: 17 amino acids. Here the CDR3 reads CASSRLEPGQGTDTQYF. In DNA, the CDR3 is TGTGCCAGCAGCCGGCTCGAGCCGGGACAGGGGACAGATACGCAGTATTTT.

The chain joins TRBV5-1 to TRBJ1-3, with 10 bases fitting TRBD1. Germline V gives CDR1 SGHRS, CDR2 YFSETQ. The CDR3 contains 18 residues. V trimming: 0 bases; J trimming: 8 bases; junction bases outside the gene matches: 14. CDR3 sequence reads: CASSLEGSGTGVGDTIYF. Here the CDR3 DNA reads TGCGCCAGCAGCTTGGAAGGATCCGGGACAGGGGTTGGTGACACCATATATTTT.

This chain uses TRBV4-1 with TRBJ1-1; tentatively, D is TRBD1 (5 bases). V lost 3 bases and J lost 5, with 19 bases in between. The CDR3 length is 16 residues. The germline V gene has CDR1 MGHRA and CDR2 YSYEKL. CDR3 protein: CASSQDGGAIKTEAFF. The CDR3 DNA reads TGCGCCAGCAGCCAGGACGGTGGGGCCATCAAGACTGAAGCTTTCTTT.

The V call is TRBV5-4, the J call TRBJ2-1, with 10 bases aligning to TRBD2. V lost 2 bases to trimming and J lost 1 base; unmatched junction nucleotides: 6. Germline V CDR1 and CDR2: SGHNT, YYREEE (reference sequence). The CDR3 loop spans 17 amino acids. As DNA, the CDR3 is TGTGCCAGCAGCTTAAGGACTAGCGGCACTTCCTACAATGAGCAGTTCTTC. Amino acids: CASSLRTSGTSYNEQFF. The full variable domain, with the rest looked up from reference TRBV5-4 and TRBJ2-1, is ETGVTQSPTHLIKTRGQQVTLRCSSQSGHNTVSWYQQALGQGPQFIFQYYREEENGRGNFPPRFSGLQFPNYSSELNVNALELDDSALYLCASSLRTSGTSYNEQFFGPGTRLTVL.

The chain uses TRBV5-6 and TRBJ2-1; no firm D call. Between the trimmed V and J ends, which lost 5 bases and 0 bases, there was a span of 12 bases. This CDR3 comprises 15 residues. From germline, CDR1 is SGHDT and CDR2 YYEEEE. In nucleotides, the CDR3 is TGTGCCAGCAGGCTCGAGGAAAGCTCCTACAATGAGCAGTTCTTC. The encoded protein is CASRLEESSYNEQFF.

There are many counts of this clone. In DNA, the CDR3 is TGTGCCAGCAGCGTAAAATCTGACGGGTTTAGGGAAAAACTGTTTTTT. It translates to CASSVKSDGFREKLFF. The chain links TRBV28 to TRBJ1-4; D remains ambiguous. The CDR3 sequence is 16 residues long. Between the trimmed V and J ends, which lost 6 bases and 8 bases, there was a span of 22 bases. Germline values: CDR1 MDHEN, CDR2 SYDVKM.

The V gene is TRBV6-1, the J gene TRBJ1-1; D unresolved. Trimming shortened V by 3 bases and J by 6 bases, and 14 bases separated the two germline ends. The CDR3 spans 14 residues. In germline, CDR1 is MNHNS, CDR2 SASEGT. The CDR3 here is CASSDLGIFAEAFF. CDR3 sequence (DNA): TGTGCCAGCAGTGATCTGGGGATATTTGCTGAAGCTTTCTTT.

V is TRBV19 and J is TRBJ2-7, with D perhaps matching TRBD2 (6 bases). This CDR3 contains 13 residues. V lost 5 bases, J lost 2 bases, and 10 bases lay in between. The germline V gene encodes CDR1 LNHDA and CDR2 SQIVND (reference sequence). The CDR3 protein is CASSVGTAYEQYF. The CDR3 DNA follows: TGTGCCAGTAGTGTGGGGACTGCCTACGAGCAGTACTTC.

CDR3 protein: CARSGTGSYEQYF. CDR3 in DNA: TGTGCCAGGTCCGGGACCGGCTCCTACGAGCAGTACTTC. This chain connects TRBV30 to TRBJ2-7; D is tentatively TRBD1 or TRBD2 (5 bases each). The CDR3 covers 13 residues. The germline gives CDR1 GTSNPN, CDR2 SVGIG (reference sequence). V was cut by 8 bases and J by 0 bases, with 14 bases left in between.

This clone has a single count. The chain employs TRBV6-5 and TRBJ1-2; the D gene is possibly TRBD1 (6 bases). V shed 8 bases and J shed 9 bases, with 13 bases lying between them. Germline CDR1 reads MNHEY; CDR2 reads SVGAGI. The CDR3 runs 11 residues. The CDR3 coding sequence is TGTGCCAGCGCACGCGGGGACAGCTACACCTTC. Translated: CASARGDSYTF.

This clone was recorded only once. V gene TRBV29-1 combines with J gene TRBJ1-2; weak D call: TRBD1 (5 bases). Trimming shortened V by 1 base and J by 5 bases, and 11 bases separated the two germline ends. The CDR3 has 13 amino acids. Germline values: CDR1 SQVTM, CDR2 ANQGSEA. CDR3 DNA sequence: TGCAGCGTTGAAGCCTCGACAGAGTATGGCTACACCTTC. Protein sequence: CSVEASTEYGYTF. The whole variable domain, remainder taken from reference TRBV29-1 and TRBJ1-2, is SAVISQKPSRDICQRGTSLTIQCQVDSQVTMMFWYRQQPGQSLTLIATANQGSEATYESGFVIDKFPISRPNLTFSTLTVSNMSPEDSSIYLCSVEASTEYGYTFGSGTRLTVV.

The chain carries TRBV19 and TRBJ2-4; D possibly corresponds to TRBD2 (5 bases). With 6 bases removed from V and 6 bases from J, the gap between germline ends came to 15 bases. This CDR3 spans 14 amino acids. The germline V gene has CDR1 LNHDA and CDR2 SQIVND (reference sequence). The CDR3 region is CASSSDLKGNIQYF. The CDR3, as DNA: TGTGCCAGTAGCTCGGACTTAAAGGGAAACATTCAGTACTTC.

As to this clone: One end of the junction fails to match germline, which may point to a read error. V is TRBV7-7 and J is TRBJ2-1; 13 nucleotides line up with TRBD2. CDR1 and CDR2 from the germline V gene are SSHAT and FNYEAQ (reference sequence). The CDR3 has 16 residues. The CDR3 nucleotides read TGTGCTAGCAGCGATCCGGGACTAGCGGGATACAATGAGCAGTTCTTC. Translated, it gives CASSDPGLAGYNEQFF.

This chain joins TRBV9 and TRBJ2-1; D not resolved. Germline V gene lookup returns CDR1 SGDLS and CDR2 YYNGEE. V was pared by 4 bases and J by 5 bases, with 16 bases between. The CDR3 loop spans 15 amino acids. The CDR3 DNA reads TGTGCCAGCAGCCCCCGGCAGGCCCAGAACAATGAGCAGTTCTTC. As protein: CASSPRQAQNNEQFF.

The chain carries TRBV11-2 and TRBJ2-2, with D possibly matching TRBD1 (6 bases). The CDR3 is 14 amino acids. Trimming took off 3 bases at V and 6 bases at J, with 11 bases between the two ends. Per germline, CDR1 SGHAT and CDR2 FQNNGV. CDR3 loop: CASSFTGTAGELFF. CDR3 nucleotide sequence: TGTGCCAGCAGCTTCACAGGGACCGCCGGGGAGCTGTTTTTT.

The V gene is TRBV3-1 (or the pseudogene TRBV3-2), the J gene TRBJ1-1; D is unresolved. Germline V gene data show CDR1 as LGHDT and CDR2 as YNNKEL (reference sequence). The V end was cut by 1 base, the J end by 6 bases, with 15 bases between. This CDR3 region has 15 residues. CDR3 DNA: TGTGCCAGCAGCCAAGGCGACCCCTTTGTCGCTGAAGCTTTCTTT. This gives the protein CASSQGDPFVAEAFF.

The gene calls are TRBV5-8 and TRBJ2-5; 8 nucleotides match TRBD1. Germline V gene sequence: CDR1 SGHTS, CDR2 YDEGEE. This CDR3 is built from 13 residues. With V trimmed by 6 bases and J by 2 bases, 3 bases remained unmatched. The CDR3 here is CASTGTGQETQYF. Here the CDR3 DNA reads TGTGCCAGCACCGGGACAGGACAAGAGACCCAGTACTTC.

The V and J genes are TRBV11-3 and TRBJ2-2, with 7 positions matching TRBD1. The junction had 3 bases not matched to a gene; V was cut back by 5 bases and J by 0 bases. Germline V gene lookup returns CDR1 SGHNT and CDR2 YENEEA. The CDR3 length is 15 residues. The CDR3 DNA follows: TGTGCCAGCAGCCCAGGGACAGCGAACACCGGGGAGCTGTTTTTT. Amino acids: CASSPGTANTGELFF.

This rearrangement joins TRBV27 to TRBJ2-3; TRBD1 matches at 8 bases. CDR1 is MNHEY and CDR2 is SMNVEV in the germline V gene (reference sequence). With 5 bases clipped from V and 4 bases from J, the junction kept 8 bases outside the gene matches. The CDR3 is made up of 15 amino acids. This CDR3 reads CASSPGTGGADTQYF. CDR3 in DNA: TGTGCCAGCAGTCCCGGGACAGGAGGTGCAGATACGCAGTATTTT.

V usage is TRBV5-4 and J usage is TRBJ1-1, with TRBD1 as a possible D gene (5 bases). V lost 0 bases and J lost 4, with 10 bases in between. The CDR3 is made up of 14 amino acids. Germline V gene lookup returns CDR1 SGHNT and CDR2 YYREEE (reference sequence). The DNA for the CDR3 is TGTGCCAGCAGCTTGGACAGGAGATTCACTGAAGCTTTCTTT. This gives the protein CASSLDRRFTEAFF.

This chain joins TRBV28 and TRBJ1-5; 9 bases fit TRBD1. The CDR3 runs 16 residues. Unmatched junction bases numbered 10, after V lost 6 bases and J lost 4 bases. Germline CDR1 MDHEN, CDR2 SYDVKM. In DNA, the CDR3 is TGTGCCAGCAGATCCGACCATGGACAGGGGAATCAGCCCCAGCATTTT. Translating gives CASRSDHGQGNQPQHF. The full variable domain, with the rest looked up from reference TRBV28 and TRBJ1-5, is DVKVTQSSRYLVKRTGEKVFLECVQDMDHENMFWYRQDPGLGLRLIYFSYDVKMKEKGDIPEGYSVSREKKERFSLILESASTNQTSMYLCASRSDHGQGNQPQHFGDGTRLSIL.

The chain joins TRBV24-1 to TRBJ1-5; the match to TRBD1 covers 7 bases. Per the germline V gene, CDR1 is KGHDR and CDR2 is SFDVKD. The V and J ends lost 2 bases and 6 bases, in that order; junction bases with no gene match: 3. CDR3 size: 14 residues. The CDR3 sequence: CATSDSRGAQPQHF. CDR3 nucleotides: TGTGCCACCAGTGATTCCAGGGGGGCTCAGCCCCAGCATTTT.

V usage is TRBV28 and J usage is TRBJ1-4; D call uncertain. Germline V gene sequence: CDR1 MDHEN, CDR2 SYDVKM. CDR3 length equals 17 residues. V gave up 1 base and J gave up 0 bases, with 12 bases separating them. The CDR3 loop is CASSLSPDTPTNEKLFF. The DNA of the CDR3 is TGTGCCAGCAGTTTATCCCCAGATACCCCAACTAATGAAAAACTGTTTTTT. The full variable domain, rest sourced from reference TRBV28 and TRBJ1-4, is DVKVTQSSRYLVKRTGEKVFLECVQDMDHENMFWYRQDPGLGLRLIYFSYDVKMKEKGDIPEGYSVSREKKERFSLILESASTNQTSMYLCASSLSPDTPTNEKLFFGSGTQLSVL.

The J gene is TRBJ1-4, the V gene TRBV4-1; 9 positions match TRBD1. V was pared by 0 bases and J by 6 bases, with 14 bases of the junction left unmatched. The CDR3 is 19 amino acids. Germline values: CDR1 MGHRA, CDR2 YSYEKL. Written as DNA, the CDR3 is TGCGCCAGCAGCCAAGATCCAGGGGACAGGGTGAGCAGGGATGAAAAACTGTTTTTT. As protein: CASSQDPGDRVSRDEKLFF.

This chain joins TRBV4-2 and TRBJ2-1, with D possibly called TRBD1 or TRBD2 (5 bases each). Trimming pared 0 bases from V and 7 bases from J, leaving 10 bases between. Germline assignment: CDR1 LGHNA and CDR2 YNFKEQ. This CDR3 has 14 residues. The CDR3 region has the DNA TGTGCCAGCAGCCAAGATGGCAGGGAGAATGAGCAGTTCTTC. The encoded protein is CASSQDGRENEQFF.

CDR3 sequence: CASSPRTVTVYGYTF. As DNA, the CDR3 is TGTGCCAGCTCACCAAGGACAGTCACAGTCTATGGCTACACCTTC. The genes are TRBV18 and TRBJ1-2, with D possibly TRBD1 on 6 matching bases. V lost 2 bases to trimming and J lost 4 bases, with 14 bases between them. This CDR3 contains 15 residues. Germline CDR1 and CDR2: KGHSH and LQKENI.

This clone showed up just once. The rearrangement links TRBV28 to TRBJ2-5; 8 nucleotides line up with TRBD1. This CDR3 spans 15 amino acids. The germline CDR1 and CDR2 sequences are MDHEN and SYDVKM. The V gene end was trimmed by 5 bases and the J gene end by 1 base; junction bases not matched to a gene: 6. The DNA of the CDR3 is TGTGCCAGCAGTCCTCCCAGGGGGCCCCAAGAGACCCAGTACTTC. Its translation is CASSPPRGPQETQYF.

This clone has just a few counts. V usage is TRBV9 and J usage is TRBJ1-1; 11 nucleotides align to TRBD1. The length of the CDR3 is 16 residues. Germline V gene lookup returns CDR1 SGDLS and CDR2 YYNGEE. Trimming at V came to 3 bases and at J to 1 base, leaving 5 bases not matched to a gene. The CDR3 loop reads CASSEAGTGGNTEAFF. The CDR3 nucleotides read TGTGCCAGCAGCGAGGCCGGGACAGGGGGGAACACTGAAGCTTTCTTT.

This clone was picked up one time. The rearrangement joins TRBV7-2 to TRBJ2-2; 8 bases map to TRBD1. The germline V gene has CDR1 SGHTA and CDR2 FQGNSA. V dropped 4 bases and J dropped 0; count of bases not matched to a gene: 4. The CDR3 totals 16 residues. CDR3 coding DNA: TGTGCCAGCAGCTCACCGGGACAGGCGAACACCGGGGAGCTGTTTTTT. Encoded protein: CASSSPGQANTGELFF.